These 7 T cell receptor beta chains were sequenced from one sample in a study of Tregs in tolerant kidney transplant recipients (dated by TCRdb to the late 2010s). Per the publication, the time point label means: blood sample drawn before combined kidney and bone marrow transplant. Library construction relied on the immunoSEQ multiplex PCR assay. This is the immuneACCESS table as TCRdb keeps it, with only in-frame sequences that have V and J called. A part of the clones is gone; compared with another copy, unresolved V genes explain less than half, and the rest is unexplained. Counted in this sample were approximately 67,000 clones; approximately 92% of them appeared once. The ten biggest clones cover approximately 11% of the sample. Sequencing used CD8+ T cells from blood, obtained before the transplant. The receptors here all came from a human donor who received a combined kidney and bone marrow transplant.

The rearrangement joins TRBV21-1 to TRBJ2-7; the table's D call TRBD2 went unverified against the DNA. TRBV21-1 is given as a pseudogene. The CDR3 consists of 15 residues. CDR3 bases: TGTGCCAGCAGCAAAGATGTAGCGGGGTCCTACGAGCAGTACTTC. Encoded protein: CASSKDVAGSYEQYF.

DNA for the CDR3: TGTGCCAGCAGTTTCGGCAGGGGGTTTCCTCCTGGGGCCAACGTCCTGACTTTC. Translating gives CASSFGRGFPPGANVLTF. The gene calls are TRBV27 and TRBJ2-6; 7 bases are a match to TRBD1. V was clipped by 3 bases and J by 2 bases; unmatched bases: 10. The CDR3 sequence is 18 residues long. The germline CDR1 and CDR2 sequences are MNHEY and SMNVEV (reference sequence).

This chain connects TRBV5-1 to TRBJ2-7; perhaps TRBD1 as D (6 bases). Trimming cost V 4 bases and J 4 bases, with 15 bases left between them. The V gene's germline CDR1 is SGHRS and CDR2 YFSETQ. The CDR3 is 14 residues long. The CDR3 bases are TGCGCCAGCAGCATCGTACCACAGGGTTACGAGCAGTACTTC. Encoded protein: CASSIVPQGYEQYF. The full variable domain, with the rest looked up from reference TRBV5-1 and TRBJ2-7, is KAGVTQTPRYLIKTRGQQVTLSCSPISGHRSVSWYQQTPGQGLQFLFEYFSETQRNKGNFPGRFSGRQFSNSRSEMNVSTLELGDSALYLCASSIVPQGYEQYFGPGTRLTVT.

CDR3 sequence: CASSYDGLSSYNEQFF. The CDR3 DNA follows: TGTGCCAGCAGTTACGATGGCCTCAGCTCCTACAATGAGCAGTTCTTC. The chain couples TRBV6-5 to TRBJ2-1; D ambiguous. The CDR3 is 16 amino acids. Trimming removed 2 bases from V and 0 bases from J, with 11 bases in between. Germline CDR1 reads MNHEY; CDR2 reads SVGAGI.

The CDR3 is CASSLYGIRQGNEQFF. CDR3 bases: TGTGCCAGCAGTTTATACGGTATCCGACAGGGGAATGAGCAGTTCTTC. The chain carries TRBV27 and TRBJ2-1; 8 nucleotides agree with TRBD1. Germline V gene sequence: CDR1 MNHEY, CDR2 SMNVEV (reference sequence). This CDR3 contains 16 residues. The J segment lost 7 bases and the V segment lost 1 base, leaving 9 bases of the junction unmatched.

The CDR3 protein is CASSQDEALYGYTF. CDR3 sequence (DNA): TGCGCCAGCAGCCAAGATGAGGCCCTCTATGGCTACACCTTC. This rearrangement joins TRBV4-1 to TRBJ1-2; D is undetermined. Germline assignment: CDR1 MGHRA and CDR2 YSYEKL. The CDR3 is 14 amino acids. Deletions cut 0 bases from V and 4 bases from J, with 9 bases between.

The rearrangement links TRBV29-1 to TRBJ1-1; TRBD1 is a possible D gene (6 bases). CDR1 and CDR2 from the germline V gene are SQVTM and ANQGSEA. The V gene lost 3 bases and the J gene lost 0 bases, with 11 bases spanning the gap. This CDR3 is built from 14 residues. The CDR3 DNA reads TGCAGCGTTGACCCGGGACATCTGAACACTGAAGCTTTCTTT. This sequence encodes CSVDPGHLNTEAFF.